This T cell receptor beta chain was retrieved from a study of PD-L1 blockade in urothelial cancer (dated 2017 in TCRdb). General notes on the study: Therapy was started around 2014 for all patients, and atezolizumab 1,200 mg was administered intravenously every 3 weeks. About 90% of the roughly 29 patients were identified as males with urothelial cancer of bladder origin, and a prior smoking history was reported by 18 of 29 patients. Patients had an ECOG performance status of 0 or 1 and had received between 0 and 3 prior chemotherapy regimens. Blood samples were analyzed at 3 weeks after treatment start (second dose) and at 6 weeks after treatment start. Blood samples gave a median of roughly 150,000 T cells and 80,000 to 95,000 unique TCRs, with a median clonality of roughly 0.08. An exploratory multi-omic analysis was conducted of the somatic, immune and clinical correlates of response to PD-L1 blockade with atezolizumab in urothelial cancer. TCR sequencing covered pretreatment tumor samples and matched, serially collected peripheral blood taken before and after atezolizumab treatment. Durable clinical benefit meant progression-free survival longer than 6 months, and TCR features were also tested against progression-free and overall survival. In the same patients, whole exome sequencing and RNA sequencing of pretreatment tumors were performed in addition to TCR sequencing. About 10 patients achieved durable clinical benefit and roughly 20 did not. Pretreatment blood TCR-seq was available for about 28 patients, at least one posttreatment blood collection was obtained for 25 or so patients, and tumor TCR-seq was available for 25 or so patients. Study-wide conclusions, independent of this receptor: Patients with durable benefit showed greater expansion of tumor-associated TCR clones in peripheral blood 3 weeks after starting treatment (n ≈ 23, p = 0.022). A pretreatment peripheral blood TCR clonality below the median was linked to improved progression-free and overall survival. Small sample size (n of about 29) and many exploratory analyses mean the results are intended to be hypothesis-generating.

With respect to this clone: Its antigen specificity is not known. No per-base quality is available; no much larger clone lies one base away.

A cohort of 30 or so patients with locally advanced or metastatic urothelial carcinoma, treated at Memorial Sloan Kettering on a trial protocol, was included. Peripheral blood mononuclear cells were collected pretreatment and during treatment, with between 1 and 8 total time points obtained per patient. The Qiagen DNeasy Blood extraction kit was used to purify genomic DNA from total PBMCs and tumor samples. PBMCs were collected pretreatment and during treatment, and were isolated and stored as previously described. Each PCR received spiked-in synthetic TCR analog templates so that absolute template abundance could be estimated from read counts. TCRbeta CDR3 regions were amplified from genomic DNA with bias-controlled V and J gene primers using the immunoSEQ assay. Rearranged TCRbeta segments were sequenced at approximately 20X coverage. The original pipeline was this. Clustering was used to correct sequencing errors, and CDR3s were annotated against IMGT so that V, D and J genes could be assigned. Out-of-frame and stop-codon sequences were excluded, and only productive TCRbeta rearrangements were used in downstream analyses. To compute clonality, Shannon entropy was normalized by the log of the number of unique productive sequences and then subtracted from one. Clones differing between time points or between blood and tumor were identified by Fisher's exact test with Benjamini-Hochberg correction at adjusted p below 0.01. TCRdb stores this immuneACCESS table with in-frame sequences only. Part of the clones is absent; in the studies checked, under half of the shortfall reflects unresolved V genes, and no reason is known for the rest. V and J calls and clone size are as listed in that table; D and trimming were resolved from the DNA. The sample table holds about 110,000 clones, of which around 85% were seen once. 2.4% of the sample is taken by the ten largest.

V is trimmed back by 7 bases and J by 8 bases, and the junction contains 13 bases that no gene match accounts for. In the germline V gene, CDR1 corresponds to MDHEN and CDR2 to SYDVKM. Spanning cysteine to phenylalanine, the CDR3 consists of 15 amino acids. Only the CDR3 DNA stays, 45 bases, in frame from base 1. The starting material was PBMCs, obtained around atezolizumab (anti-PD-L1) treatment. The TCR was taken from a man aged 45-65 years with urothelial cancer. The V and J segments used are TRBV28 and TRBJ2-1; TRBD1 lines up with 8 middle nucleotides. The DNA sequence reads TGTGCCAGCACGCCAGGGGGCTTAGCGTTCGATGAGCAGTTCTTC. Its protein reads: CASTPGGLAFDEQFF. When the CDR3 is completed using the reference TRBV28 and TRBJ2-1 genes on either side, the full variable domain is DVKVTQSSRYLVKRTGEKVFLECVQDMDHENMFWYRQDPGLGLRLIYFSYDVKMKEKGDIPEGYSVSREKKERFSLILESASTNQTSMYLCASTPGGLAFDEQFFGPGTRLTVL.